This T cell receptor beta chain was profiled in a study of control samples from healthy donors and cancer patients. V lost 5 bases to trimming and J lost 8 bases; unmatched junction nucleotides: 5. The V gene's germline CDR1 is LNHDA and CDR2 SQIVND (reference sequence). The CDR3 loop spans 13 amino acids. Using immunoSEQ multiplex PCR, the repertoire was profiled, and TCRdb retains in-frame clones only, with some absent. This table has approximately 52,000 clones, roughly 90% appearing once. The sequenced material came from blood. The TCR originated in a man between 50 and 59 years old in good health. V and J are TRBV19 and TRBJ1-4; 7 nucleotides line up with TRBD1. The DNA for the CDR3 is TGTGCCAGTAGTGACAGGGCGGGGGAAAAACTGTTTTTT. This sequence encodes CASSDRAGEKLFF.